This entry lists 20 T cell receptor beta chains sequenced from one sample in a study of shared clonotypes between healthy human individuals. Sequencing used immunoSEQ multiplex PCR; TCRdb keeps in-frame clones, though not all of them. The repertoire has about 980,000 clones, roughly 72% of them found once; the top ten carry roughly 1.5%. Sequencing was done on a sample of memory CD4+ T cells sorted from blood. Subset of the sample: CD45RA-negative fraction. The receptors were gathered from a man in his late teens or twenties in good health.

Comments on this clone: The sample carries other DNA sequences with the same CDR3. This chain uses TRBV19 with TRBJ2-5; 9 bases agree with TRBD2. The CDR3 has 14 residues. Germline CDR1 reads LNHDA; CDR2 reads SQIVND (reference sequence). The junction had 3 bases not matched to a gene; V was cut back by 5 bases and J by 2 bases. The CDR3 DNA sequence: TGTGCCAGTAGTTCCAGCGGGGGGCAAGAGACCCAGTACTTC. Translated, it gives CASSSSGGQETQYF.

This chain connects TRBV30 to TRBJ2-3, with 11 bases lining up with TRBD2. CDR1 is GTSNPN, CDR2 SVGIG, per germline (reference sequence). The CDR3 sequence is 16 residues long. V lost 2 bases and J lost 6; bases outside the gene matches: 10. The DNA for the CDR3 is TGTGCCTGGAGTTGGGTTAGCGGGGGGGCCAGGGATACGCAGTATTTT. As protein: CAWSWVSGGARDTQYF.

CDR3 region: CASISAGQGAGSPLHF. In DNA form, the CDR3 reads TGTGCCAGCATTTCCGCTGGACAGGGGGCGGGATCACCCCTCCACTTT. The chain joins TRBV6-6 to TRBJ1-6; 11 positions agree with TRBD1. CDR3 length equals 16 residues. V shed 7 bases, J shed 10 bases, and the junction held 12 bases outside the gene matches. The germline gives CDR1 MNHNY, CDR2 SVGAGI (reference sequence).

The gene calls are TRBV6-6 and TRBJ2-1, with 8 bases lining up with TRBD2. The CDR3 runs to 14 residues. J was trimmed by 2 bases and V by 11 bases; bases with no gene match: 8. The germline CDR1 and CDR2 sequences are MNHNY and SVGAGI (reference sequence). CDR3 nucleotide sequence: TGTGCCGTCGGGGGGGGCCTGGCCTACAATGAGCAGTTCTTC. As protein: CAVGGGLAYNEQFF.

CDR3 sequence (DNA): TGTGCCAGCAGTTACTCGAACCCCCGGGCCCTCCACTTT. It specifies CASSYSNPRALHF. The chain couples TRBV6-5 to TRBJ1-6; D is unresolved. The length of the CDR3 is 13 residues. V dropped 0 bases and J dropped 14 bases, with 11 bases sitting between them. Germline V CDR1 and CDR2: MNHEY, SVGAGI.

The rearrangement joins TRBV5-6 to TRBJ1-2; TRBD1 matches 7 bases. CDR3 length: 17 amino acids. The germline gives CDR1 SGHDT, CDR2 YYEEEE. With 0 bases clipped from V and 8 bases from J, the junction kept 16 bases outside the gene matches. The CDR3 coding sequence is TGTGCCAGCAGCTTGGGAATAAGGGACAGCGACGCGAGGGGCTACACCTTC. This gives the protein CASSLGIRDSDARGYTF.

The V call is TRBV11-1, the J call TRBJ2-5; weak D call: TRBD2 (6 bases). The CDR3 extends over 15 amino acids. The V gene lost 1 base and the J gene lost 4 bases, with 13 bases spanning the gap. The germline gives CDR1 SGHAT, CDR2 FQDESV (reference sequence). The CDR3 DNA reads TGTGCCAGCAGCTTAGAGCGGGCCCTAGCAGAGACCCAGTACTTC. This translates into CASSLERALAETQYF.

The DNA of the CDR3 is TGTGCCAGCAGTCCGACAGGGTACACCGGGGAGCTGTTTTTT. Protein product: CASSPTGYTGELFF. The chain carries TRBV6-5 and TRBJ2-2; TRBD1 agrees at 7 bases. The CDR3 spans 14 residues. From germline, CDR1 is MNHEY and CDR2 SVGAGI. The junction had 3 bases not matched to a gene; V was cut back by 5 bases and J by 3 bases.

This chain uses TRBV5-1 with TRBJ1-2; a weak D match, TRBD1 (6 bases). The germline V gene has CDR1 SGHRS and CDR2 YFSETQ. V was pared by 4 bases and J by 4 bases, with 23 bases between. The CDR3 length is 17 residues. The chain's CDR3 is CASSPSPLQGEGYGYTF. CDR3 in DNA: TGCGCCAGCAGCCCAAGTCCGCTACAGGGCGAGGGCTATGGCTACACCTTC.

The chain joins TRBV21-1 to TRBJ1-5; the table calls TRBD1, which could not be checked here. TRBV21-1 is labeled a pseudogene. The CDR3 spans 15 residues. CDR3 nucleotides: TGTGCCAGCATTGAAGACAGGGTTGGTAATCAGCCCCAGCATTTT. Amino acid sequence: CASIEDRVGNQPQHF.

The gene calls are TRBV5-4 and TRBJ2-1, with D tentatively TRBD1 (6 bases). The V gene lost 4 bases and the J gene lost 0 bases, with 11 bases spanning the gap. In germline, CDR1 is SGHNT, CDR2 YYREEE (reference sequence). The CDR3 spans 15 residues. CDR3 coding DNA: TGTGCCAGCAGCCGGGACAAGAGCTCCTACAATGAGCAGTTCTTC. It specifies CASSRDKSSYNEQFF.

V and J are TRBV7-9 and TRBJ2-3; 7 bases agree with TRBD1. Per germline, CDR1 SEHNR and CDR2 FQNEAQ (reference sequence). V shed 3 bases and J 1 base; nucleotides not matched to a gene: 4. The CDR3 totals 15 residues. CDR3 sequence reads: CASSLFGQGTDTQYF. In nucleotides, the CDR3 is TGTGCCAGCAGCTTGTTCGGACAGGGCACAGATACGCAGTATTTT.

The chain employs TRBV6-5 and TRBJ2-5; D is undetermined. Germline values: CDR1 MNHEY, CDR2 SVGAGI. This CDR3 has 14 amino acids. The V end was cut by 8 bases, the J end by 3 bases, with 16 bases between. The CDR3 nucleotides are TGTGCCAGCCGCTGGGGTGCGGTGGAAGAGACCCAGTACTTC. This encodes CASRWGAVEETQYF.

This chain links TRBV6-1 with TRBJ2-5; no definite D call. V was trimmed by 5 bases and J by 14 bases, leaving 18 bases between them. The CDR3 is made up of 12 amino acids. Per the germline V gene, CDR1 is MNHNS and CDR2 is SASEGT. The CDR3 nucleotides are TGTGCCAGCAGTCCACCACCGGGCGCTCTATACTTC. Translation: CASSPPPGALYF.

The genes are TRBV5-4 and TRBJ1-2; 11 bases align to TRBD1. CDR1 and CDR2 (germline): SGHNT, YYREEE (reference sequence). The CDR3 has 15 residues. V was pared by 0 bases and J by 8 bases, with 6 bases of the junction left unmatched. The CDR3: CASSLDGTGGFGYTF. The CDR3 region has the DNA TGTGCCAGCAGCTTGGACGGGACAGGGGGTTTCGGCTACACCTTC.

Points on this clone: This likely reflects a read error, since a far larger clone is one base away. This chain links TRBV4-2 with TRBJ1-1; D is unclear. Germline V gene lookup returns CDR1 LGHNA and CDR2 YNFKEQ. The V and J ends lost 7 bases and 4 bases respectively, with 13 bases between them. CDR3 length: 13 residues. The CDR3 bases are TGTGCCAGCATCCACAGCAAGACCACTGAAGCTTTCTTT. Translation gives CASIHSKTTEAFF.

The V gene is TRBV5-3, the J gene TRBJ1-1; 7 nucleotides match TRBD1. TRBV5-3 counts as an open reading frame of uncertain function. This CDR3 comprises 18 residues. J was trimmed by 1 base and V by 0 bases; bases with no gene match: 12. The DNA for the CDR3 is TGTGCCAGAAGCTTGGAAACCAACAGGGGACCTTCGAACACTGAAGCTTTCTTT. Translated: CARSLETNRGPSNTEAFF.

This clone turned up a few times. The gene calls are TRBV5-5 and TRBJ1-1; no definite D call. V was shortened by 0 bases and J by 4 bases, with 13 bases between the two germline ends. From germline, CDR1 is SGHKS and CDR2 YYEKEE (reference sequence). The CDR3 spans 15 residues. The CDR3 nucleotides read TGTGCCAGCAGCTTGGAGGTAGGATCGGGCACTGAAGCTTTCTTT. Translation gives CASSLEVGSGTEAFF.

This clone appeared once. This chain uses TRBV6-4 with TRBJ1-2; D is undetermined. The CDR3 consists of 15 residues. The germline CDR1 and CDR2 sequences are MRHNA and SNTAGT. Trimming cost V 6 bases and J 4 bases, with 18 bases left between them. The CDR3 DNA reads as TGTGCCAGCAGACCGTACGGGGAGGGATTCTATGGCTACACCTTC. This codes for CASRPYGEGFYGYTF.

The count of this clone is one. The chain couples TRBV9 to TRBJ2-1; 11 nucleotides line up with TRBD2. The V gene end was trimmed by 4 bases and the J gene end by 10 bases; junction bases not matched to a gene: 13. The CDR3 runs 16 residues. From germline, CDR1 is SGDLS and CDR2 YYNGEE. The CDR3 protein is CASSPRQLAGGREQFF. CDR3 DNA: TGTGCCAGCAGCCCCCGGCAGCTAGCGGGAGGCCGAGAGCAGTTCTTC.